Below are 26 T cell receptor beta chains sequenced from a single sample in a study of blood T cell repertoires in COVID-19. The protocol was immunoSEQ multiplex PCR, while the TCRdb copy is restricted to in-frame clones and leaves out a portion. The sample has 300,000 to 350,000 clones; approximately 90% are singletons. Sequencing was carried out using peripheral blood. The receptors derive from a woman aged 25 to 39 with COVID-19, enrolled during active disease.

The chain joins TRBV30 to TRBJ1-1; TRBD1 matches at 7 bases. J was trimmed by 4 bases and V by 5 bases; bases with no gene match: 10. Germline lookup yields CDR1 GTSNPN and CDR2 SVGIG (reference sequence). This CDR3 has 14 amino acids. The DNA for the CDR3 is TGTGCCTGGGCACCCGACAGGGATTCCACTGAAGCTTTCTTT. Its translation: CAWAPDRDSTEAFF.

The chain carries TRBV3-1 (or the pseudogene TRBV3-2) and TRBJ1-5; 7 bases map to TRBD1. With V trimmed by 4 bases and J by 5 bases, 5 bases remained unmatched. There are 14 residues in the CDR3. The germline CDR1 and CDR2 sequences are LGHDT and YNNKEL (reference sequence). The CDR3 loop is CASSRAGGHQPQHF. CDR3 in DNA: TGTGCCAGCAGCCGGGCAGGGGGACATCAGCCCCAGCATTTT.

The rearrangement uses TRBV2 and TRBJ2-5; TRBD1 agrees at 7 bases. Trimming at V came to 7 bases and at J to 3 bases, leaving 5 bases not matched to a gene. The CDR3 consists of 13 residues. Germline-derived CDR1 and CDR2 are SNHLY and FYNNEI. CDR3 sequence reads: CASNYRGEETQYF. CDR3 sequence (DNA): TGTGCCAGCAATTACAGGGGTGAAGAGACCCAGTACTTC.

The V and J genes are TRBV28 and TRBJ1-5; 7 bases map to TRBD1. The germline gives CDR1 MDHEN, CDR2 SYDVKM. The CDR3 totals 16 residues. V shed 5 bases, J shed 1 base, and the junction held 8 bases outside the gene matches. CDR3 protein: CASSTRQGFSNQPQHF. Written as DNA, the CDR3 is TGTGCCAGCAGTACCCGACAGGGTTTCAGCAATCAGCCCCAGCATTTT. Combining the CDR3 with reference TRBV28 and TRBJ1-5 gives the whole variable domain DVKVTQSSRYLVKRTGEKVFLECVQDMDHENMFWYRQDPGLGLRLIYFSYDVKMKEKGDIPEGYSVSREKKERFSLILESASTNQTSMYLCASSTRQGFSNQPQHFGDGTRLSIL.

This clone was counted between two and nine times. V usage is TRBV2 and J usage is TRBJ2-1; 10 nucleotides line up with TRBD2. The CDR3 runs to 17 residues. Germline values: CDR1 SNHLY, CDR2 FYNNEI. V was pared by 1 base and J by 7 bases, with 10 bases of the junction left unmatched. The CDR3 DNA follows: TGTGCCAGCAGTGAAGGTCCTAGCGGGAGTAAGCCGAATGAGCAGTTCTTC. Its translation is CASSEGPSGSKPNEQFF.

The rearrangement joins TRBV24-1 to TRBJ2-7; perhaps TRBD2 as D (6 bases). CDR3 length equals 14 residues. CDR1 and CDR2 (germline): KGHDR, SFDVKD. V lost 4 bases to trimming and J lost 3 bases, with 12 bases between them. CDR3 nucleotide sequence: TGTGCCACCAGTGACCCCTCGACTAGCTACGAGCAGTACTTC. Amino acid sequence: CATSDPSTSYEQYF.

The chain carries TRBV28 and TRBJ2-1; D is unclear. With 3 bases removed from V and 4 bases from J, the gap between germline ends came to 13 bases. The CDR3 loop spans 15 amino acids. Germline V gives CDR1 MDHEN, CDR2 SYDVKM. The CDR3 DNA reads TGTGCCAGCAGTTTTTGGCAGGAAGGTTACAATGAGCAGTTCTTC. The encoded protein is CASSFWQEGYNEQFF.

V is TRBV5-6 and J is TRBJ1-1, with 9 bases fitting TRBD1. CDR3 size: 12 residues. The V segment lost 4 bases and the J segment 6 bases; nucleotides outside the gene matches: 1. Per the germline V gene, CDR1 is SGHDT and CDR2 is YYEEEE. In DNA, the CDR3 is TGTGCCAGCAGCCGGACAGGGGCTGAAGCTTTCTTT. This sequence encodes CASSRTGAEAFF. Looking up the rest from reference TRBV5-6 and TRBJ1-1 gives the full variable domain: DAGVTQSPTHLIKTRGQQVTLRCSPKSGHDTVSWYQQALGQGPQFIFQYYEEEERQRGNFPDRFSGHQFPNYSSELNVNALLLGDSALYLCASSRTGAEAFFGQGTRLTVV.

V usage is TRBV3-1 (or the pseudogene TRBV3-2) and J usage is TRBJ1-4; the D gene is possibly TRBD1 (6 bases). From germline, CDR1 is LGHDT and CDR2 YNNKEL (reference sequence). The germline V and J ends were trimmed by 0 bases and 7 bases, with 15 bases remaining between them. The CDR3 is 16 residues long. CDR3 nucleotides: TGTGCCAGCAGCCAAGATCTGGGGGGGGCCGGTGAAAAACTGTTTTTT. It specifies CASSQDLGGAGEKLFF.

CDR3 residues: CASSYDRGSEAFF. The CDR3, as DNA: TGTGCCAGCAGTTACGACAGGGGTTCCGAAGCTTTCTTT. This chain links TRBV27 with TRBJ1-1; 8 positions agree with TRBD1. The CDR3 is made up of 13 amino acids. The V gene end was trimmed by 4 bases and the J gene end by 8 bases; junction bases not matched to a gene: 6. The germline V gene has CDR1 MNHEY and CDR2 SMNVEV (reference sequence).

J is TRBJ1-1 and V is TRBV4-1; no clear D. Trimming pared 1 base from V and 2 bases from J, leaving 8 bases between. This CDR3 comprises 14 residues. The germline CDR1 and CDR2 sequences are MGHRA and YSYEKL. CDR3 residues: CASSQAGDNTEAFF. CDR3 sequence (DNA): TGCGCCAGCAGCCAAGCCGGAGACAACACTGAAGCTTTCTTT.

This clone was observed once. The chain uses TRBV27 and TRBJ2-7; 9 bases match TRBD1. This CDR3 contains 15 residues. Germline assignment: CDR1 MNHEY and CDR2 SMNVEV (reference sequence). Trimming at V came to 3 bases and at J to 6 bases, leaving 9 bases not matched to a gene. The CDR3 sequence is CASSFYGQGNSEQYF. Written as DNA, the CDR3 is TGTGCCAGCAGTTTCTATGGACAGGGGAATAGCGAGCAGTACTTC.

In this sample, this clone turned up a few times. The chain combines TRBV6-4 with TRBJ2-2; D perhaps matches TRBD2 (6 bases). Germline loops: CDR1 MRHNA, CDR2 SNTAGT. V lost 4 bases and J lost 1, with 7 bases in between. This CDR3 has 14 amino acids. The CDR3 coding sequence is TGTGCCAGCAGTGCGGGAGAGAACACCGGGGAGCTGTTTTTT. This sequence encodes CASSAGENTGELFF.

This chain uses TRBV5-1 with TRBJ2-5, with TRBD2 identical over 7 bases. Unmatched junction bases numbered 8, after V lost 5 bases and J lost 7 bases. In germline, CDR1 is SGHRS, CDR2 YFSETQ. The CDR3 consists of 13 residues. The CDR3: CASRNSGGATQYF. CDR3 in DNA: TGCGCCAGCAGAAACTCGGGAGGTGCGACCCAGTACTTC.

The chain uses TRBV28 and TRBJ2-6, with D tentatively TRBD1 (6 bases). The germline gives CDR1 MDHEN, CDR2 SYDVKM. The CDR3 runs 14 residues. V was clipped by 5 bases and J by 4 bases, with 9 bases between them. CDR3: CASSPGAGANVLTF. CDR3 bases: TGTGCCAGCAGTCCAGGGGCGGGGGCCAACGTCCTGACTTTC.

CDR3 residues: CSVEPTNSYEQYF. CDR3 DNA sequence: TGCAGCGTTGAACCGACAAATTCCTACGAGCAGTACTTC. The V call is TRBV29-1, the J call TRBJ2-7; unclear D gene. CDR1 is SQVTM, CDR2 ANQGSEA, per germline. This CDR3 comprises 13 residues. V was pared by 2 bases and J by 1 base, with 9 bases between.

The CDR3 coding sequence is TGTGCCTGGACCTTGACAGATACGCAGTATTTT. Amino acids: CAWTLTDTQYF. The J gene is TRBJ2-3, the V gene TRBV30; D ambiguous. The V end lost 4 bases, the J end lost 3 bases, and 5 bases lay between the germline ends. CDR3 size: 11 residues. Per germline, CDR1 GTSNPN and CDR2 SVGIG (reference sequence).

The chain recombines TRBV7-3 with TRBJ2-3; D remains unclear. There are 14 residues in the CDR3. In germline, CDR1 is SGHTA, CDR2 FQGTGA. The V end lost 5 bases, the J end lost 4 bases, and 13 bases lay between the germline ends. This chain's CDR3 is CASSLINRPDTQYF. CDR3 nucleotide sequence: TGTGCCAGCAGCCTTATAAATCGTCCAGATACGCAGTATTTT. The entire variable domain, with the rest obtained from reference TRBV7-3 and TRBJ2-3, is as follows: GAGVSQTPSNKVTEKGKYVELRCDPISGHTALYWYRQSLGQGPEFLIYFQGTGAADDSGLPNDRFFAVRPEGSVSTLKIQRTERGDSAVYLCASSLINRPDTQYFGPGTRLTVL.

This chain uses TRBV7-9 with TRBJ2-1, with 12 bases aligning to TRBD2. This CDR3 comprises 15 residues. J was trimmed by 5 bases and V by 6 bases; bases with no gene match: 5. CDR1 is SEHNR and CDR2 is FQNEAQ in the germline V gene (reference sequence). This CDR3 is CASSPTSGSHNEQFF. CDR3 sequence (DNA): TGTGCCAGCAGTCCGACTAGCGGGAGTCACAATGAGCAGTTCTTC.

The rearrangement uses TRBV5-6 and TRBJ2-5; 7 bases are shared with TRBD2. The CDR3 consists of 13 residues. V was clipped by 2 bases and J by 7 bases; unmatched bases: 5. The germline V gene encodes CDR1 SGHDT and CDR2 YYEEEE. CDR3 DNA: TGTGCCAGCAGCTTTCCTAGCGGCGGGACCCAGTACTTC. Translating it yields CASSFPSGGTQYF.

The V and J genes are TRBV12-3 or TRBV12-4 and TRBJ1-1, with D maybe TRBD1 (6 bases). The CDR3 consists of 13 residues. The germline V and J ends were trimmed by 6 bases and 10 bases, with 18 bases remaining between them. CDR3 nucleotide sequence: TGTGCCAGCAGAAAAGGACAGCTAACAGTAGCTTTCTTT. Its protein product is CASRKGQLTVAFF.

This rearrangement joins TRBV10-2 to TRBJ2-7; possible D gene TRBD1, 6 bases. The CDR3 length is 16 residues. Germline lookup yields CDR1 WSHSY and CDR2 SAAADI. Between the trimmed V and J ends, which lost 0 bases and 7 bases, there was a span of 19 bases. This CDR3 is CASSESGGWSFAEQYF. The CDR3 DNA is TGCGCCAGCAGTGAGTCAGGGGGATGGAGCTTCGCGGAGCAGTACTTC.

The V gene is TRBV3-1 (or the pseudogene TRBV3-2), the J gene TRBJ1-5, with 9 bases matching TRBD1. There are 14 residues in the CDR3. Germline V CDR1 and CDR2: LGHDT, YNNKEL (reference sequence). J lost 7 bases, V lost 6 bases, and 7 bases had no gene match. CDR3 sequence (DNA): TGTGCCAGCAGACCCTCGGGACAGGGACAGCCCCAGCATTTT. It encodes CASRPSGQGQPQHF.

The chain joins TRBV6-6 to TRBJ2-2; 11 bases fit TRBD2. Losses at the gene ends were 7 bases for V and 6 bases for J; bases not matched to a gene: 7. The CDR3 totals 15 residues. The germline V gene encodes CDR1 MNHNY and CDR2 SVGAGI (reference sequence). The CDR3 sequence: CASKELAGDAGELFF. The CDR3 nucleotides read TGTGCCAGCAAAGAACTAGCGGGAGACGCCGGGGAGCTGTTTTTT.

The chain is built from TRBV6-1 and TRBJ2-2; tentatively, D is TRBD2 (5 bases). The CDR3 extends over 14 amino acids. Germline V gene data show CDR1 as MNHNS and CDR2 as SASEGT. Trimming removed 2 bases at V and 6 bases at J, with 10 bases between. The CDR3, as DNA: TGTGCCAGCAGTGAAATTCGGGGTGCCGGGGAGCTGTTTTTT. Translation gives CASSEIRGAGELFF.

The CDR3 sequence: CASSLYGNEQFF. CDR3 in DNA: TGCGCCAGCAGCTTGTACGGCAATGAGCAGTTCTTC. This rearrangement joins TRBV5-1 to TRBJ2-1; no clear D gene. Germline CDR1 reads SGHRS; CDR2 reads YFSETQ. The CDR3 length is 12 residues. V was clipped by 1 base and J by 6 bases, with 5 bases between them. The full variable domain, rest sourced from reference TRBV5-1 and TRBJ2-1, is KAGVTQTPRYLIKTRGQQVTLSCSPISGHRSVSWYQQTPGQGLQFLFEYFSETQRNKGNFPGRFSGRQFSNSRSEMNVSTLELGDSALYLCASSLYGNEQFFGPGTRLTVL.